This T cell receptor beta chain was profiled in a study of Graves' ophthalmopathy and Graves' hyperthyroidism. Clinical symptoms, serum thyroxine, TRAb, thyroid ultrasound and orbital computed tomography were relied on for diagnosis. RNA transcripts provided the template for amplifying TCR beta CDR3 regions. In the first round, RT-PCR was carried out with HTBI primers, and a multiplex PCR formed the second round. Each CDR3 protein is one row after TCRdb ran MiXCR on the multiplex PCR reads. The sample carries over a million distinct CDR3 sequences, roughly two fifths recorded once. This clonotype appeared many times. The target antigen is unknown. Study results and caveats: Sensitivity reached around 67% and specificity approximately 78% when the model predicted ophthalmopathy progression. With about 86% sensitivity and about 83% specificity, a 13-signature model separated ophthalmopathy from stable hyperthyroidism. Among thyroid clonotypes expanded above 0.001 frequency, most also appeared in blood.

Germline lookup yields CDR1 SGHRS and CDR2 YFSETQ. The CDR3 loop spans 13 amino acids. Trimming removed 2 bases from V and 2 bases from J, with 7 bases in between. This receptor was taken from an adult man with Graves' hyperthyroidism. The V and J genes are TRBV5-1 and TRBJ2-5; D is undetermined. The specimen was peripheral blood or thyroid tissue (not recorded which). The chain's CDR3 is CASSFRQQETQYF. The CDR3 DNA sequence: TGCGCCAGCAGCTTTCGTCAGCAAGAGACCCAGTACTTC. Full variable domain (missing parts from reference TRBV5-1 and TRBJ2-5): KAGVTQTPRYLIKTRGQQVTLSCSPISGHRSVSWYQQTPGQGLQFLFEYFSETQRNKGNFPGRFSGRQFSNSRSEMNVSTLELGDSALYLCASSFRQQETQYFGPGTRLLVL.